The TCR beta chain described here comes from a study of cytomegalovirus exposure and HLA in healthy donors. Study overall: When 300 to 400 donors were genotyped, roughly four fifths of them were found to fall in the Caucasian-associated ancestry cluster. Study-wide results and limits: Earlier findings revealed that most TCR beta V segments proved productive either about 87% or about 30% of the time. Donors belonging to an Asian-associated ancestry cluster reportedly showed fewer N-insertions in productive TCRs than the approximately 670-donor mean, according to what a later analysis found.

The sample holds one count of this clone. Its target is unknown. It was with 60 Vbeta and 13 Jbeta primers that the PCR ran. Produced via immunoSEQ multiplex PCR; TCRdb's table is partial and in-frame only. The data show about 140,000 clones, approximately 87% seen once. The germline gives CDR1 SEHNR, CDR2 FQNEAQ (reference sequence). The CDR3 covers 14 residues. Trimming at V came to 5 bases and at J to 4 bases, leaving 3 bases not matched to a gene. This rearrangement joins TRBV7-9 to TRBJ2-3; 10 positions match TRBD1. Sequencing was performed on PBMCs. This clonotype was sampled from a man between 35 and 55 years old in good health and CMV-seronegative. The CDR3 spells CASSLGQGPDTQYF. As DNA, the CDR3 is TGTGCCAGCAGCCTGGGACAGGGGCCAGATACGCAGTATTTT. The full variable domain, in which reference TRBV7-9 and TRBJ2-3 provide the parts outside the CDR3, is DTGVSQNPRHKITKRGQNVTFRCDPISEHNRLYWYRQTLGQGPEFLTYFQNEAQLEKSRLLSDRFSAERPKGSFSTLEIQRTEQGDSAMYLCASSLGQGPDTQYFGPGTRLTVL.